The sequence of this T cell receptor beta chain was determined in a study of blood T cell repertoires in COVID-19. Data came from immunoSEQ multiplex PCR; TCRdb stores just in-frame clones and leaves some out. The sample includes 21,000 or so clones, 70% to 90% of them seen just once. Looked up from germline, CDR1 is LNHDA and CDR2 is SQIVND (reference sequence). CDR3 length: 14 amino acids. V lost 9 bases, J lost 1 base, and 4 bases stayed unmatched. This TCR was sampled from a man in his fifties with active COVID-19. The source material was peripheral blood. The V gene is TRBV19, the J gene TRBJ2-4; 9 bases are a match to TRBD1. In DNA form, the CDR3 reads TGTGCCAGCCGACAGGGGGGGGCCAAAAACATTCAGTACTTC. Its protein is CASRQGGAKNIQYF. The full variable domain, its missing parts supplied by reference TRBV19 and TRBJ2-4, is DGGITQSPKYLFRKEGQNVTLSCEQNLNHDAMYWYRQDPGQGLRLIYYSQIVNDFQKGDIAEGYSVSREKKESFPLTVTSAQKNPTAFYLCASRQGGAKNIQYFGAGTRLSVL.